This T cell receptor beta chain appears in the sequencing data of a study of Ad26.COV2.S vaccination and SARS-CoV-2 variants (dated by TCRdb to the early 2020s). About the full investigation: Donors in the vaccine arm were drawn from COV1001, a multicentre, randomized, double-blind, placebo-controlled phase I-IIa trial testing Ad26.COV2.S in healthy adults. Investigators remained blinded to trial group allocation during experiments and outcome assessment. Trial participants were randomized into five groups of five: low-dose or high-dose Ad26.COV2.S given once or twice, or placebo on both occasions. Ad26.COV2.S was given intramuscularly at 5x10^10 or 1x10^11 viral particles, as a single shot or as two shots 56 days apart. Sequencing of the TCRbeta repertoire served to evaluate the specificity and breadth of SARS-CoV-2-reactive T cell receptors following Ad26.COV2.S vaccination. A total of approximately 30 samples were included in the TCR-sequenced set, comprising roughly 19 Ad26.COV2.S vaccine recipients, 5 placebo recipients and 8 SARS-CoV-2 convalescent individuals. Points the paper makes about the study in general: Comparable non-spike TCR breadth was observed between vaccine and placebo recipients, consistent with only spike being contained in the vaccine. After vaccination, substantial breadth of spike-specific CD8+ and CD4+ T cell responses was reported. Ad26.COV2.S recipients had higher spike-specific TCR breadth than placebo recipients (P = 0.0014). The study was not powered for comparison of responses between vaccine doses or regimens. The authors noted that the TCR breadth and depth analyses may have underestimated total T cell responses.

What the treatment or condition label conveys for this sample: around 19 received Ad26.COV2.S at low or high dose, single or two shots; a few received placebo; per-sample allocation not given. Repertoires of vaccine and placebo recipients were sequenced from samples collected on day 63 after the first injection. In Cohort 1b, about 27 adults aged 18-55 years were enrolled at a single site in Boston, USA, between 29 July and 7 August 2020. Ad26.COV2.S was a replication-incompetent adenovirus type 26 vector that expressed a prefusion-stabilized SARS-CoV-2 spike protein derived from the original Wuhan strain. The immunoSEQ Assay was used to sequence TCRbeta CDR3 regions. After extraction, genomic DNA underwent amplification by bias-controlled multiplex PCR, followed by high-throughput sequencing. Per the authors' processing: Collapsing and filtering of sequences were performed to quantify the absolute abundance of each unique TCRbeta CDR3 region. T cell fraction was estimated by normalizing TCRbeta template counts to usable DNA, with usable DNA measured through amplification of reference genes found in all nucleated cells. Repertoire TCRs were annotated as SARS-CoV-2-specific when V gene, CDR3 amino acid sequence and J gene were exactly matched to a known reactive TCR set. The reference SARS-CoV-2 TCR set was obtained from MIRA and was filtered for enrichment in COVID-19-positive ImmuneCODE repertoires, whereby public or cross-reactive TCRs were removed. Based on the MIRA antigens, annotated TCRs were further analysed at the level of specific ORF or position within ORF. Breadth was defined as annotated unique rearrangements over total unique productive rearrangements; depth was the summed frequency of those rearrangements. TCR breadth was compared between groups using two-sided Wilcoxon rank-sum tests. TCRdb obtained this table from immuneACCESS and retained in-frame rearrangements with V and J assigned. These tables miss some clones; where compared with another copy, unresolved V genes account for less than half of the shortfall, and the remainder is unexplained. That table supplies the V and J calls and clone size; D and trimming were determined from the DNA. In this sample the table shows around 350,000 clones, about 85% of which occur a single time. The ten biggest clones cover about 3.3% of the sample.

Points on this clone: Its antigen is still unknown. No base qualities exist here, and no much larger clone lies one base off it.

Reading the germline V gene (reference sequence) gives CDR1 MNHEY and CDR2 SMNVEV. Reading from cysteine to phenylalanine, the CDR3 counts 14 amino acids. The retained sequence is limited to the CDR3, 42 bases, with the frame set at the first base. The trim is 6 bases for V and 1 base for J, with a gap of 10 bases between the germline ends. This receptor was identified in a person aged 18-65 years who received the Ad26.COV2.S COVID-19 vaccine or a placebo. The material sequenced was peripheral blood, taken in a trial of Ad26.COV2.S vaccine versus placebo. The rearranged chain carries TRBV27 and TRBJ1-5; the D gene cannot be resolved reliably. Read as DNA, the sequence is TGTGCCAGCAGCGGGGAACTCAGCAATCAGCCCCAGCATTTT. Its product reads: CASSGELSNQPQHF.